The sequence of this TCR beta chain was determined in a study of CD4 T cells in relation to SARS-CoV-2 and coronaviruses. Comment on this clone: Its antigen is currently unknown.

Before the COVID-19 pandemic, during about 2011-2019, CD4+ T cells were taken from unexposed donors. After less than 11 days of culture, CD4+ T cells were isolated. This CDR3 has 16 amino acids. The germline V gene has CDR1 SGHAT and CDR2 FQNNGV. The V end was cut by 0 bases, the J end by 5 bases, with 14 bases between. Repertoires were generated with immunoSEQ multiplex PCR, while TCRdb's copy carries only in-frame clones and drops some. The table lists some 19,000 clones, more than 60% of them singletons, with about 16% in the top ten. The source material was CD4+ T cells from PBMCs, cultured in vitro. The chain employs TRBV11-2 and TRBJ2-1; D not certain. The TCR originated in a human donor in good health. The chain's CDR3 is CASSLDLGLPDNEQFF. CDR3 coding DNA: TGTGCCAGCAGCTTAGATCTAGGGCTCCCGGACAATGAGCAGTTCTTC.